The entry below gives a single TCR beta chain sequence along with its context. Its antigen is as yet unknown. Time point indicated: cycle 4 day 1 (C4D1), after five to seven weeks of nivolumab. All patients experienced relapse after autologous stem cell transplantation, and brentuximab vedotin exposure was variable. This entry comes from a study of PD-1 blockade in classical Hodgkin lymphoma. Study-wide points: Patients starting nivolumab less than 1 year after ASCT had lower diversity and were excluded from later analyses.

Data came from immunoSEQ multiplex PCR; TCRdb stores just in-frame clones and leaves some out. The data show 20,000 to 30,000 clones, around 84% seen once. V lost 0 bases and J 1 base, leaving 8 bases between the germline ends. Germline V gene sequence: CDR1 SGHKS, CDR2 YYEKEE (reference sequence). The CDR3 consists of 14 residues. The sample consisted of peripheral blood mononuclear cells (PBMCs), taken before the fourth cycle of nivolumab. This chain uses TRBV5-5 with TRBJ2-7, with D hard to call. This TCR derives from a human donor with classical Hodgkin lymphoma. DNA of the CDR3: TGTGCCAGCAGCTTGGCGGCAGCATCCTACGAGCAGTACTTC. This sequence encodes CASSLAAASYEQYF.